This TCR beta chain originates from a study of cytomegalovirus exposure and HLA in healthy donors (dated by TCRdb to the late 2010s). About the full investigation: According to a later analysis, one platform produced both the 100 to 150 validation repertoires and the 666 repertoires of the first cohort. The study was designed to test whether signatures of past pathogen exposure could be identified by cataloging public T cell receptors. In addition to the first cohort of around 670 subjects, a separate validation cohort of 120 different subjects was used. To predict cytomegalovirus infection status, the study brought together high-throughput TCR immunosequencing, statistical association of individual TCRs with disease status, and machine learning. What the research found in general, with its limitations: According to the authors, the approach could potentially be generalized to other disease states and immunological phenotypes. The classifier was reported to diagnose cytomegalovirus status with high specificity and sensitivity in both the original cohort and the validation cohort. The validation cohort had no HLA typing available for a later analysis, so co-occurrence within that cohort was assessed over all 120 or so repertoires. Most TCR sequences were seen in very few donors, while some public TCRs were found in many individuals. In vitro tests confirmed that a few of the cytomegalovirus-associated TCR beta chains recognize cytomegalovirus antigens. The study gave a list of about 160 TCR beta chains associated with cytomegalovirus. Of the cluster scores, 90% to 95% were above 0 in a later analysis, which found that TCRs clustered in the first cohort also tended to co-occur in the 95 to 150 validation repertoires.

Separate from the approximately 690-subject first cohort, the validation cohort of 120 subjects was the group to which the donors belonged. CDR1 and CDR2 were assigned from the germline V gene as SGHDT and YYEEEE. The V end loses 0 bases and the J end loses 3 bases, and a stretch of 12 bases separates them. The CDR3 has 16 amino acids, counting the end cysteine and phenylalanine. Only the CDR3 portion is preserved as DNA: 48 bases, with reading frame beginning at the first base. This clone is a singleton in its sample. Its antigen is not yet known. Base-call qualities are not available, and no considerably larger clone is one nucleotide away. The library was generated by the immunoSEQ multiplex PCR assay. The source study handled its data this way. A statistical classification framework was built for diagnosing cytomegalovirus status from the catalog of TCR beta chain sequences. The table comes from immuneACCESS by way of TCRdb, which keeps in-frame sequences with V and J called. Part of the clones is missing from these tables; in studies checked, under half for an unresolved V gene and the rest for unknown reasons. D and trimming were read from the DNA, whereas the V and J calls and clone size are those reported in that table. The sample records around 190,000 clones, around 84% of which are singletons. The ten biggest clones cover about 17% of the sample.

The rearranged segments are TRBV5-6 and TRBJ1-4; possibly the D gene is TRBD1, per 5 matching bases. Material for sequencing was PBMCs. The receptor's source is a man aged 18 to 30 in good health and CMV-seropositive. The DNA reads TGTGCCAGCAGCTTGGGACATCAAGGGGCTAATGAAAAACTGTTTTTT. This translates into CASSLGHQGANEKLFF.